A single sample gave rise to the 26 T cell receptor beta chains below, sequenced in a study of identical twins. TCRdb recomputed calls from the 5' RACE reads with MiXCR, one row per CDR3 protein. The sample carries roughly 1,500,000 distinct CDR3 sequences, around 33% recorded once. Sequenced sample: cord blood. Source of these receptors: a newborn girl in good health.

This clonotype appeared many times. The CDR3 bases are TGTGCCAGCAGCCAAGTAGCGGGAGTTACTTACGAGCAGTACTTC. This encodes CASSQVAGVTYEQYF. V and J are TRBV3-1 and TRBJ2-7, with TRBD2 identical over 9 bases. CDR1 LGHDT and CDR2 YNNKEL come from the germline V gene (reference sequence). The CDR3 length is 15 residues. V lost 1 base to trimming and J lost 4 bases; unmatched junction nucleotides: 5.

Ten or more counts support this clonotype. V gene TRBV4-1 combines with J gene TRBJ1-5; no firm D call. CDR1 MGHRA and CDR2 YSYEKL come from the germline V gene. This CDR3 spans 14 amino acids. Trimming took 3 bases from V and 0 from J, leaving 6 bases between them. The CDR3 bases are TGCGCCAGCAGCCAGGGGATTAGCAATCAGCCCCAGCATTTT. This encodes CASSQGISNQPQHF.

This clonotype has a handful of counts. The rearrangement links TRBV7-9 to TRBJ1-4, with D possibly TRBD1 on 5 matching bases. The V gene lost 4 bases and the J gene lost 8 bases, with 17 bases spanning the gap. Germline V lookup: CDR1 SEHNR, CDR2 FQNEAQ (reference sequence). The CDR3 is 15 residues long. The chain's CDR3 is CASSSGLGDMEKLFF. CDR3 sequence (DNA): TGTGCCAGCAGCTCCGGCCTGGGGGATATGGAAAAACTGTTTTTT.

The V gene is TRBV5-1, the J gene TRBJ2-3; the match to TRBD1 covers 10 bases. Germline CDR1 reads SGHRS; CDR2 reads YFSETQ. The CDR3 runs to 16 residues. V gave up 5 bases and J gave up 4 bases; unmatched junction bases: 10. The CDR3 nucleotides are TGCGCCAGCAGTCAAGTCCGAGGACAGGGGGCAGATACGCAGTATTTT. This translates into CASSQVRGQGADTQYF.

The CDR3 DNA is TGTGCCATCAGTGACGCCGGGACTAGCGGGGGGAATGAGCAGTTCTTC. It is translated as CAISDAGTSGGNEQFF. This chain joins TRBV10-3 and TRBJ2-1, with 15 positions matching TRBD2. The germline V gene has CDR1 ENHRY and CDR2 SYGVKD. V gave up 3 bases and J gave up 7 bases; unmatched junction bases: 4. The CDR3 is 16 residues long.

The chain carries TRBV20-1 and TRBJ2-4; no definite D call. Trimming stripped 5 bases from V and 9 bases from J, with 8 bases between. The CDR3 sequence is 10 residues long. The germline V gene has CDR1 DFQATT and CDR2 SNEGSKA (reference sequence). The CDR3 protein is CSALEFIQYF. CDR3 DNA: TGCAGTGCTTTGGAATTCATTCAGTACTTC.

This clonotype came up a few times. The rearrangement joins TRBV6-2 or TRBV6-3 to TRBJ2-5; D unresolved. Germline CDR1 reads MNHEY; CDR2 reads SVGEGT. The V and J ends lost 0 bases and 11 bases respectively, with 10 bases between them. CDR3 length equals 12 residues. CDR3 sequence (DNA): TGTGCCAGCAGTTACTCGACCGATGAGCAGTACTTC. This codes for CASSYSTDEQYF.

Of note for this clonotype: At one of its ends the junction is not consistent with the germline gene, which may arise from a read error. V and J are TRBV10-3 and TRBJ2-7; 7 nucleotides line up with TRBD1. Germline V CDR1 and CDR2: ENHRY, SYGVKD. CDR3 length: 16 amino acids. CDR3 protein: CAVSELGTVSSYEQYF. CDR3 nucleotides: TGTGCCGTCAGTGAGCTAGGGACAGTTAGCTCCTACGAGCAGTACTTC.

This clonotype has a handful of counts. The V and J genes are TRBV12-3 or TRBV12-4 and TRBJ1-6; TRBD1 is a possible D gene (6 bases). Between the trimmed V and J ends, which lost 5 bases and 8 bases, there was a span of 16 bases. The length of the CDR3 is 15 residues. The DNA of the CDR3 is TGTGCCAGCAGTCTAGGGACGCAGGGGCATTCACCCCTCCACTTT. Translation: CASSLGTQGHSPLHF.

The chain recombines TRBV27 with TRBJ2-7; 7 bases are shared with TRBD1. This CDR3 comprises 14 residues. Unmatched junction bases numbered 5, after V lost 3 bases and J lost 3 bases. Germline V lookup: CDR1 MNHEY, CDR2 SMNVEV (reference sequence). The CDR3 loop is CASSFGTARYEQYF. CDR3 bases: TGTGCCAGCAGTTTCGGGACAGCCCGCTACGAGCAGTACTTC.

This clonotype appeared a few times. The genes are TRBV11-2 and TRBJ2-5; D perhaps matches TRBD1 (5 bases). This CDR3 has 15 residues. V lost 6 bases and J 3 bases, leaving 17 bases between the germline ends. CDR1 is SGHAT and CDR2 is FQNNGV in the germline V gene. The CDR3 sequence is CASRHPQGKEETQYF. As DNA, the CDR3 is TGTGCCAGCAGACACCCCCAGGGAAAGGAAGAGACCCAGTACTTC.

The rearrangement joins TRBV5-6 to TRBJ1-1, with a tentative D call TRBD1 (5 bases). The CDR3 loop spans 17 amino acids. Between the trimmed V and J ends, which lost 4 bases and 0 bases, there was a span of 19 bases. Germline assignment: CDR1 SGHDT and CDR2 YYEEEE. CDR3 residues: CASSLLGEVGMNTEAFF. The CDR3 nucleotides read TGTGCCAGCAGCCTATTAGGGGAGGTGGGCATGAACACTGAAGCTTTCTTT. The full variable domain, with the rest looked up from reference TRBV5-6 and TRBJ1-1, is DAGVTQSPTHLIKTRGQQVTLRCSPKSGHDTVSWYQQALGQGPQFIFQYYEEEERQRGNFPDRFSGHQFPNYSSELNVNALLLGDSALYLCASSLLGEVGMNTEAFFGQGTRLTVV.

This chain uses TRBV21-1 with TRBJ2-3; the table's D call, TRBD1, has no DNA check behind it. TRBV21-1 is assigned pseudogene status. The CDR3 extends over 18 amino acids. CDR3 protein: CASSKTGPACPAQDTQYF. The CDR3 coding sequence is TGTGCCAGCAGCAAAACGGGACCTGCGTGCCCCGCACAAGATACGCAGTATTTT.

The chain recombines TRBV28 with TRBJ2-7, with 10 positions matching TRBD1. The CDR3 length is 15 residues. Germline CDR1 and CDR2: MDHEN and SYDVKM. V lost 6 bases and J lost 1; bases outside the gene matches: 6. Here the CDR3 reads CASRTPGQGSYEQYF. The CDR3 bases are TGTGCCAGCAGGACACCGGGACAGGGGTCCTACGAGCAGTACTTC.

This clonotype was counted between two and nine times. This sequence joins TRBV4-1 and TRBJ1-1; D uncertain. This CDR3 is 13 amino acids long. From germline, CDR1 is MGHRA and CDR2 YSYEKL. Trimming took 3 bases from V and 10 from J, leaving 15 bases between them. The CDR3: CASSHIGPVGAFF. CDR3 nucleotide sequence: TGCGCCAGCAGCCATATCGGGCCTGTGGGAGCTTTCTTT.

The rearrangement joins TRBV24-1 to TRBJ2-3; 13 positions agree with TRBD2. There are 16 residues in the CDR3. In germline, CDR1 is KGHDR, CDR2 SFDVKD. The junction had 4 bases not matched to a gene; V was cut back by 4 bases and J by 4 bases. In DNA, the CDR3 is TGTGCCACCAGTGACCCCACTAGCGGGAGGGCAGATACGCAGTATTTT. This translates into CATSDPTSGRADTQYF.

This chain uses TRBV4-2 with TRBJ2-3; TRBD2 might be the D (6 bases). This CDR3 contains 19 residues. Between the trimmed V and J ends, which lost 4 bases and 0 bases, there was a span of 23 bases. Germline CDR1 and CDR2: LGHNA and YNFKEQ. The CDR3 sequence is CASSPLEVDYSPSTDTQYF. CDR3 bases: TGTGCCAGCAGCCCCCTAGAGGTGGACTATTCTCCTAGCACAGATACGCAGTATTTT.

This chain connects TRBV9 to TRBJ2-5; D gene ambiguous. With 4 bases removed from V and 1 base from J, the gap between germline ends came to 11 bases. The CDR3 length is 14 residues. Germline assignment: CDR1 SGDLS and CDR2 YYNGEE. CDR3 loop: CASSPREPQETQYF. CDR3 sequence (DNA): TGTGCCAGCAGCCCCCGAGAGCCCCAAGAGACCCAGTACTTC.

Only a few counts were recorded for this clonotype. The chain combines TRBV29-1 with TRBJ1-4, with unresolved D. V lost 4 bases to trimming and J lost 7 bases, with 13 bases between them. This CDR3 region has 13 residues. Germline V gives CDR1 SQVTM, CDR2 ANQGSEA. CDR3 sequence reads: CSVGRGLGEKLFF. CDR3 in DNA: TGCAGCGTTGGCCGAGGATTAGGTGAAAAACTGTTTTTT.

Only a few counts were recorded for this clonotype. The chain links TRBV5-1 to TRBJ2-1, with 11 bases lining up with TRBD2. CDR3 length equals 16 residues. Germline V gives CDR1 SGHRS, CDR2 YFSETQ. The V and J ends lost 4 bases and 4 bases, in that order; junction bases with no gene match: 7. This chain's CDR3 is CASSPETSGGYNEQFF. The DNA for the CDR3 is TGCGCCAGCAGCCCCGAAACTAGCGGGGGTTACAATGAGCAGTTCTTC.

J is TRBJ1-6 and V is TRBV20-1; 10 nucleotides match TRBD1. Germline assignment: CDR1 DFQATT and CDR2 SNEGSKA (reference sequence). This CDR3 region has 14 residues. With V trimmed by 3 bases and J by 9 bases, 5 bases remained unmatched. The CDR3 spells CSARGQGHGSPLHF. Written as DNA, the CDR3 is TGCAGTGCTAGGGGACAGGGGCACGGTTCACCCCTCCACTTT.

The sample holds many counts of this clonotype. This rearrangement joins TRBV5-1 to TRBJ2-3; D is uncertain. Trimming pared 1 base from V and 0 bases from J, leaving 12 bases between. This CDR3 has 16 amino acids. CDR1 is SGHRS and CDR2 is YFSETQ in the germline V gene. This CDR3 is CASSLRPAPSTDTQYF. In DNA form, the CDR3 reads TGCGCCAGCAGCTTGAGGCCAGCCCCTAGCACAGATACGCAGTATTTT. Looking up the rest from reference TRBV5-1 and TRBJ2-3 gives the full variable domain: KAGVTQTPRYLIKTRGQQVTLSCSPISGHRSVSWYQQTPGQGLQFLFEYFSETQRNKGNFPGRFSGRQFSNSRSEMNVSTLELGDSALYLCASSLRPAPSTDTQYFGPGTRLTVL.

Comments on this clonotype: The junction does not match germline at one end; this may be a read error. The chain is built from TRBV2 and TRBJ2-5, with D possibly being TRBD2 (6 bases). The last part of the DNA fits TRBJ2-7 better; the J call may be wrong. The CDR3 has 15 amino acids. Looked up from germline, CDR1 is SNHLY and CDR2 is FYNNEI. DNA for the CDR3: TGTGCCAGCAGGGAAGGGGACTTCTCTTCCTACGAGCAGTACTTC. It yields the protein CASREGDFSSYEQYF.

This clonotype was observed at least ten times. The J gene is TRBJ2-1, the V gene TRBV12-3 or TRBV12-4; D is unresolved. The CDR3 loop spans 11 amino acids. V was pared by 3 bases and J by 12 bases, with 9 bases between. The CDR3: CASSFGSRQFF. For the CDR3, the DNA is TGTGCCAGCAGTTTCGGGTCTAGGCAGTTCTTC.

This sequence joins TRBV20-1 and TRBJ1-6, with TRBD1 matching over 7 bases. Germline values: CDR1 DFQATT, CDR2 SNEGSKA (reference sequence). The CDR3 spans 13 residues. The J segment lost 7 bases and the V segment lost 5 bases, leaving 5 bases of the junction unmatched. The CDR3 nucleotides read TGCAGTGCTGCCGGGACAGCGAATTCACCCCTCCACTTT. It translates to CSAAGTANSPLHF.

The chain recombines TRBV6-2 or TRBV6-3 with TRBJ2-5, with D perhaps TRBD1 (6 bases). Trimming pared 2 bases from V and 11 bases from J, leaving 21 bases between. Germline CDR1 is MNHEY and CDR2 is SVGEGT. The CDR3 spans 15 residues. CDR3 protein: CASSYPLTQGYEQYF. CDR3 sequence (DNA): TGTGCCAGCAGTTACCCCCTAACACAGGGTTATGAGCAGTACTTC.